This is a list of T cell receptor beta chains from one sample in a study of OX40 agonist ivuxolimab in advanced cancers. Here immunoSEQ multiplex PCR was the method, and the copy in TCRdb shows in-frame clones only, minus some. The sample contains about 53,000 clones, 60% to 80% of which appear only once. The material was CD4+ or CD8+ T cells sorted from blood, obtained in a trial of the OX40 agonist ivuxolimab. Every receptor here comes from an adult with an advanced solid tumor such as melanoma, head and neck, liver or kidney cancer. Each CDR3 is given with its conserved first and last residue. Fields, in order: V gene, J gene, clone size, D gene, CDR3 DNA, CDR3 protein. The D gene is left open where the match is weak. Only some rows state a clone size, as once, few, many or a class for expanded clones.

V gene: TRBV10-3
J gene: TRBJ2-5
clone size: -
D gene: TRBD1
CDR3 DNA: TGTGCCATCAGTGAGGCAGGGGGAGAGACCCAGTACTTC
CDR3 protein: CAISEAGGETQYF

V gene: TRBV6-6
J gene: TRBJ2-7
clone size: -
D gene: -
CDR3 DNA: TGTGCCAGCAGTTACTCGATCGGACAGACCTACGAGCAGTACTTC
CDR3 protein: CASSYSIGQTYEQYF

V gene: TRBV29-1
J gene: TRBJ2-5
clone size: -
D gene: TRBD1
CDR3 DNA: TGCAGCGTTGGACGTCCCGGGACAGGGGAAGAGACCCAGTACTTC
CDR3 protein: CSVGRPGTGEETQYF

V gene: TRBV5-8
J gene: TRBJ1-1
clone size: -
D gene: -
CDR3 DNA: TGTGCCAGCAGCTTGTTGCCGTTGAACACTGAAGCTTTCTTT
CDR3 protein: CASSLLPLNTEAFF

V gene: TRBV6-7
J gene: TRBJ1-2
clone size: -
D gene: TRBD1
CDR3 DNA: TGTGCCAGCAGTTACTCGAACTTTTGGGACAGGGGCACCTGGTGGGACTATGGCTACACCTTC
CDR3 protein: CASSYSNFWDRGTWWDYGYTF

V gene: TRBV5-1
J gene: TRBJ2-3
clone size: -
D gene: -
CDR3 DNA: TGCGCCAGCAGCTTGGTACGCTTCACAGATACGCAGTATTTT
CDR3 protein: CASSLVRFTDTQYF

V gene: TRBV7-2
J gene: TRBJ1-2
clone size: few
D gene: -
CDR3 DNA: TGTGCCAGCAGCCCCGAAGGTTTGTATGGCTACACCTTC
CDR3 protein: CASSPEGLYGYTF

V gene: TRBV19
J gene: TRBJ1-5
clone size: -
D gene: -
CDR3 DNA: TGTGCCAGTCGAAATACAGGGCCCAGCAATCAGCCCCAGCATTTT
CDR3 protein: CASRNTGPSNQPQHF

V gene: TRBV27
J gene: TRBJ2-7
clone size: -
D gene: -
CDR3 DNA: TGTGCCAGCAGCCCGACAAACTACCGGGACTACGAGCAGTACTTC
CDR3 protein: CASSPTNYRDYEQYF

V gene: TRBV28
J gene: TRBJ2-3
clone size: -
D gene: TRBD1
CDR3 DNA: TGTGCCAGCAGTCAGATTATGGGTCGGACAGGGACCTTAGGGGATACGCAGTATTTT
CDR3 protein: CASSQIMGRTGTLGDTQYF

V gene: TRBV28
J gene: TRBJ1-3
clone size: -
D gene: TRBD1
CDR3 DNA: TGTGCCAGCAGTTCTCTCGGGACAGGGGGCAGAAACACCATATATTTT
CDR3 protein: CASSSLGTGGRNTIYF

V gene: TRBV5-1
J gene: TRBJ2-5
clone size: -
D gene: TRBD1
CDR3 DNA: TGCGCCAGCAGCTTGTGGACAGGGAAGCAAGAGACCCAGTACTTC
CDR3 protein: CASSLWTGKQETQYF

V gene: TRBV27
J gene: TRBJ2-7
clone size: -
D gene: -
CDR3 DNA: TGTGCCAGCAGTTCCCAGGGCCCCTACGAGCAGTACTTC
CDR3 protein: CASSSQGPYEQYF

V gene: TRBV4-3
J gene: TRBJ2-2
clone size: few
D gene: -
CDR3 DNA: TGCGCCAGCAGCCAAGAAACCACCGGGGAGCTGTTTTTT
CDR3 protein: CASSQETTGELFF

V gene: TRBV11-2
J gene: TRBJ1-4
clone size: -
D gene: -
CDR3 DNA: TGTGCCAGCAGAAAGCTAGGTGCGAGGGATGAAAAACTGTTTTTT
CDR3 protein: CASRKLGARDEKLFF

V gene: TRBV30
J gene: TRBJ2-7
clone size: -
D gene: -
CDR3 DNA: TGTGCCTGGGAGGCAGGAGCCAGGGAGCAGTACTTC
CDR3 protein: CAWEAGAREQYF

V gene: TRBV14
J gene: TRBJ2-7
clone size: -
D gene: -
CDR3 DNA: TGTGCCAGCAGCTCAACCGACAGGAGGAAATCCTACGAGCAGTACTTC
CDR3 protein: CASSSTDRRKSYEQYF

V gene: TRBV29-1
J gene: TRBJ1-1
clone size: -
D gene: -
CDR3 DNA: TGCAGCGTTGAAGATCCCCTTCTTCACACTGAAGCTTTCTTT
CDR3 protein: CSVEDPLLHTEAFF

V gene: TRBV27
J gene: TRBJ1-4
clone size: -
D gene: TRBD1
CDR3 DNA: TGTGCCAGCAGTTTATCGGCAGGGGGCTATGAAAAACTGTTTTTT
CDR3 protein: CASSLSAGGYEKLFF

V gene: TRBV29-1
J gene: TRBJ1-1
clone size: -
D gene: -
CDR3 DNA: TGCAGCGTTGGACAGGTGAACACTGAAGCTTTCTTT
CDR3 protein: CSVGQVNTEAFF

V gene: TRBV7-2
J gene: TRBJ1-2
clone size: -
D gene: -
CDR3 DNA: TGTGCCAGCAGCTTAAAGGGGGGCCTCGCTAACTATGGCTACACCTTC
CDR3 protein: CASSLKGGLANYGYTF

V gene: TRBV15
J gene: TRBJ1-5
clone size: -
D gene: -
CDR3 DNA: TGTGCCACCAGCAGAGGGGGTGCGGATAGTCAGCCCCAGCATTTT
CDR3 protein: CATSRGGADSQPQHF

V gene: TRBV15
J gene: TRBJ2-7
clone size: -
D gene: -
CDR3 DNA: TGTGCCACCAGCAGAAGACCCCCGGGGTTTAGCGGCAGCTCCTACGAGCAGTACTTC
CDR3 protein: CATSRRPPGFSGSSYEQYF

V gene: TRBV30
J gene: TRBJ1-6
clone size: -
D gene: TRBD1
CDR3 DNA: TGTGCCTGTAACAGGGGAAGGGGATCACCCCTCCACTTT
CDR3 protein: CACNRGRGSPLHF

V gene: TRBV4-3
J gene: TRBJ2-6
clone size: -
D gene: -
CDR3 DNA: TGCGCCAGCAGCCAAGATTTACCAGAGGACAACGTCCTGACTTTC
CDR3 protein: CASSQDLPEDNVLTF

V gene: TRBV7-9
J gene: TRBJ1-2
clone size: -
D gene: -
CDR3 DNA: TGTGCCAGCAGCTTAGATGGCAACTATGGCTACACCTTC
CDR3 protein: CASSLDGNYGYTF

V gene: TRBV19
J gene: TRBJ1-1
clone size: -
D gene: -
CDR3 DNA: TGTGCCAGTAGTATAGATCCCCAGGCTACTGAAGCTTTCTTT
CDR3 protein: CASSIDPQATEAFF

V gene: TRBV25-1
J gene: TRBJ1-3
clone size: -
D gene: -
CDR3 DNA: TGTGCCAGCAGTGAGTGGGGGGCTACGGACACCATATATTTT
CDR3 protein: CASSEWGATDTIYF

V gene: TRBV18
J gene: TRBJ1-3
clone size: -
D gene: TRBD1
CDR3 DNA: TGTGCCAGCTCAACGGACAGGGGGTATGGAAACACCATATATTTT
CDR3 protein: CASSTDRGYGNTIYF

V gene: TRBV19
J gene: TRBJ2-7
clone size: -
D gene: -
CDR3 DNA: TGTGCCAGTAGTATAGGAGCGGCTTCCTACGAGCAGTACTTC
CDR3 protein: CASSIGAASYEQYF

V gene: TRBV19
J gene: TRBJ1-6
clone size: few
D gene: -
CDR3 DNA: TGTGCCAGCACAAACCCTTCCAATTCACCCCTCCACTTT
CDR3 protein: CASTNPSNSPLHF

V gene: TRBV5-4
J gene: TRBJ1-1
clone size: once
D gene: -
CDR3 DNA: TGTGCCAGCAGCTTGGCGTCAGTTCCCCGGAACACTGAAGCTTTCTTT
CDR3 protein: CASSLASVPRNTEAFF

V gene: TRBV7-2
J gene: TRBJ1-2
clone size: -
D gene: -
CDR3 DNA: TGTGCCAGCAGCTTAGTAGGGGACGCGGGCTACACCTTC
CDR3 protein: CASSLVGDAGYTF

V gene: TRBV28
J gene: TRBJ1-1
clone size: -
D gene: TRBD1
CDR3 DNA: TGTGCCACACTACAGGGGGACATGAACACTGAAGCTTTCTTT
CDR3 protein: CATLQGDMNTEAFF

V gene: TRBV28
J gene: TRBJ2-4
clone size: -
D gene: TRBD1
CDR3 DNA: TGTGCCAGCAGTTTAAGCCAGGGGGCAGCCAAAAACATTCAGTACTTC
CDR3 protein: CASSLSQGAAKNIQYF

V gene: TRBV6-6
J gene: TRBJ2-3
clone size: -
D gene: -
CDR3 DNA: TGTGCCAGCAGTTCTGCGTCAGATACGCAGTATTTT
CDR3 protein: CASSSASDTQYF

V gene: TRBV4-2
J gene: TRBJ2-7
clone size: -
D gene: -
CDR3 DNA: TGTGCCAGCAGCCAAGTGGACGGAACAGCTAACCTCTACGAGCAGTACTTC
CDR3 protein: CASSQVDGTANLYEQYF

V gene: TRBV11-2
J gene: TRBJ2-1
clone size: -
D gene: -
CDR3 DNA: TGTGCCAGCAGCCCAGGGGGGCATGAGCAGTTCTTC
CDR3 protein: CASSPGGHEQFF

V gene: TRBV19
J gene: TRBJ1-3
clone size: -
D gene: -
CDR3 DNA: TGTGCCAGTATCGCGGACACGAGCTCTGGAAACACCATATATTTT
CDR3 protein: CASIADTSSGNTIYF

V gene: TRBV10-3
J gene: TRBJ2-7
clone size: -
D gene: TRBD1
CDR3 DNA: TGTGCCATCATAGGGACAGGGCCACCCTACGAGCAGTACTTC
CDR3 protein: CAIIGTGPPYEQYF

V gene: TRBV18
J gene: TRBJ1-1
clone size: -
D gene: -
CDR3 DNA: TGTGCCAGCTCACCACTTGGAAGGGACACTGAAGCTTTCTTT
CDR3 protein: CASSPLGRDTEAFF

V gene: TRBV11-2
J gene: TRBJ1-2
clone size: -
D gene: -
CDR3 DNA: TGTGCCAGCAGCTTATCGACAGGAATTAACTATGGCTACACCTTC
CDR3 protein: CASSLSTGINYGYTF

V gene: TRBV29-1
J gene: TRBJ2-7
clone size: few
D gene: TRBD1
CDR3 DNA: TGCAGCGTTGTTCCAGGGGGCACCTACGAGCAGTACTTC
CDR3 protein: CSVVPGGTYEQYF

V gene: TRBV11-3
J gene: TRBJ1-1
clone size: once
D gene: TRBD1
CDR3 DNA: TGTGCCAGCAGCTCCGGACAGGTTAACACTGAAGCTTTCTTT
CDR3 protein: CASSSGQVNTEAFF

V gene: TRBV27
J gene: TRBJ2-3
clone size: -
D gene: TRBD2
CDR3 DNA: TGTGCCAGCAGTCCCCCAAGGACTAGCGGGAGGGCAAAAGATACGCAGTATTTT
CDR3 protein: CASSPPRTSGRAKDTQYF

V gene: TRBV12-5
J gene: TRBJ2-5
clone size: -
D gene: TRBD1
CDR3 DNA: TGTGCTAGTGGTCCCAGGACAGGGGCCGAGACCCAGTACTTC
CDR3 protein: CASGPRTGAETQYF

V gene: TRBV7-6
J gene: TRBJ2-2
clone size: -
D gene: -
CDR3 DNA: TGTGCCAGCAGCCCTGTAGGCCCAATGACAGAAGGCGGGGAGCTGTTTTTT
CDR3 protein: CASSPVGPMTEGGELFF

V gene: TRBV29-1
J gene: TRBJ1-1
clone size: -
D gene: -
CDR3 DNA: TGCAGCGTTGAAGTAGGGGGGGATGAAGCTTTCTTT
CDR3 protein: CSVEVGGDEAFF

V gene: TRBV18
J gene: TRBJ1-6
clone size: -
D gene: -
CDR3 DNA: TGTGCCAGCTCACCATTCCCGTGGCATATAGGGGATAATTCACCCCTCCACTTT
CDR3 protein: CASSPFPWHIGDNSPLHF

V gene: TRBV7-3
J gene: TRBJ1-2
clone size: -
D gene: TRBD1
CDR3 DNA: TGTGCCAGCAGCTCCGACAGGGTCTATGGCTACACCTTC
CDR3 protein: CASSSDRVYGYTF

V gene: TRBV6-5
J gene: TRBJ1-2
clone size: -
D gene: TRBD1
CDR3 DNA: TGTGCCAGCAGGGCCGGGACAGGGGGCGGCTACACCTTC
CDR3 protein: CASRAGTGGGYTF

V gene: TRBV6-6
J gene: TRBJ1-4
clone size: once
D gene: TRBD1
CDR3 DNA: TGTGCCAGCAGTTACCCCCAAAGGACAGGGGATGAAAAACTGTTTTTT
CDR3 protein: CASSYPQRTGDEKLFF

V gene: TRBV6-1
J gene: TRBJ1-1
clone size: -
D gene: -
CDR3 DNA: TGTGCCAGCAGGGCAGGGAGCTCGAACACTGAAGCTTTCTTT
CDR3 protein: CASRAGSSNTEAFF

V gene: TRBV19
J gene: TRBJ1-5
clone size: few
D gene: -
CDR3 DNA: TGTGCCAGCTCGTACAGGGCCGAGGGCAATCAGCCCCAGCATTTT
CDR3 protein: CASSYRAEGNQPQHF

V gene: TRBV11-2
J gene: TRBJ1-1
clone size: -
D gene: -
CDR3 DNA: TGTGCCAGCAGCTTAGGACATAACGGGGACACTGAAGCTTTCTTT
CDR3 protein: CASSLGHNGDTEAFF

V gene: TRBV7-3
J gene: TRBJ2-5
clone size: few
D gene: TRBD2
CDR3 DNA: TGTGCCAGCAGCTTAACACGGACTAGCCCAGAGACCCAGTACTTC
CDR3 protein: CASSLTRTSPETQYF

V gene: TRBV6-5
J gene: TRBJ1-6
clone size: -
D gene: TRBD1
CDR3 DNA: TGTGCCAGCCGGACAGGGACAGATTCACCCCTCCACTTT
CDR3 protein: CASRTGTDSPLHF

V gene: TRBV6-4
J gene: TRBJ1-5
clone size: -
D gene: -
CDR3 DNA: TGTGCCAGCAGAAAACGGGGTGGCAGCCCCAATCAGCCCCAGCATTTT
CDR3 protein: CASRKRGGSPNQPQHF

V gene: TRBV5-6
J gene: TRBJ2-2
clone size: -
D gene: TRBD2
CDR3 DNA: TGTGCCAGCAGCCCTCTAGGAGGCGGGAGGACCGGGGAGCTGTTTTTT
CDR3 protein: CASSPLGGGRTGELFF